This T cell receptor (beta chain) was identified during a study of monozygotic twins with inflammatory bowel disease (dated by TCRdb to between 2018 and 2021). Background for the entire study: The full study comprised 28 monozygotic twin pairs: nine German pairs (four IBD-concordant, five IBD-discordant) and 19 IBD-discordant Danish pairs. The search for disease-associated traits relied mainly on comparing, within discordant pairs, IBD patients with their genetically identical healthy co-twins. Each individual had, on average, about 151 000 unique TCRalpha sequences and 181 000 unique TCRbeta sequences available for analysis. Overall study results and their limits: Background noise and inter-individual variability may have been introduced into the repertoires by the differing immunosuppressive treatments among patients. Repertoire similarity did not differ between concordant and discordant twins, possibly due to limited statistical power. Distinction between different T cell subtypes could not be achieved in the analysis. No single strong signal or clonotype linked to IBD turned up in the results, so the idea that one exists was not supported. Fewer clonotypes were shared with other individuals by IBD patients than by healthy twins, most markedly in patients showing signs of disease activity. TCRbeta repertoire diversity, by inverse Simpson index, was decreased in IBD patients compared with their healthy co-twins.

Receptors were amplified or captured by 5' RACE. Each TCR library was prepared from roughly 3.5 ug of total RNA. For each sample, cDNA was synthesized in eight separate reactions using SMARTScribe reverse transcriptase. During cDNA synthesis, template switching was used to introduce unique molecular identifiers that contained a 6-nucleotide sample barcode. Amplification of TCRalpha and TCRbeta cDNA involved two nested PCRs of about 15 and 9 cycles, and each PCR was followed by bead purification. Before amplification, the cDNA was treated with uracil DNA-glycosylase and purified using the QIAquick PCR purification kit. The second PCR added Illumina TruSeq-compatible adapters along with sample-specific barcodes. Library quality and concentration were checked on TapeStation and Qubit, and libraries were pooled at about 5 ng each. Sequencing of the pooled libraries was done on an Illumina HiSeq2500 single-index Rapid Run using custom sequencing primers and 2 x 100 bp reads. Processing in the source paper ran as follows. MiGEC version 1.2.6 was used for UMI-based consensus assembly, which corrected PCR and sequencing errors. MiXCR version 2.1.1 was used to carry out V(D)J alignment, clonotype assembly and CDR3 extraction. To normalise gene usage, clonotype sharing and MAIT/NKT TCR abundance, the analysis used the top 1000, 10 000 and 20 000 clonotypes per sample. Diversity was computed as the inverse Simpson index with the vegan R package after downsampling to 27 000 UMIs. Paired Mann-Whitney U tests were applied to discordant twin pairs, with Benjamini-Hochberg correction for multiple testing. One entry per CDR3 protein sequence results from the TCRdb reprocessing of the reads, with DNA left out. What appears here as the V and J calls and clone size reflects TCRdb's work, not the paper's. The table of this sample itemizes 80,000 or so distinct CDR3 sequences. The top ten clonotypes cover around 7% of the sample.

Points on this clonotype: The antigen this receptor binds is unknown.

From each donor, a roughly 2.5 ml peripheral blood sample was drawn into PAXgene tubes and stored at -80 degrees C. Without T cell sorting, total RNA was isolated from whole blood using the PAXgene blood miRNA kit on an automated QIAcube. Peripheral blood from monozygotic twin pairs concordant or discordant for inflammatory bowel disease was subjected to deep TCRalpha and TCRbeta repertoire profiling with unique molecular barcoding. Smoking habits were recorded for all twin pairs, and each individual was classified as a current, former or never smoker. The germline V gene yields SGHRS for CDR1 and YFSETQ for CDR2. Its CDR3 holds 14 amino acids, cysteine through phenylalanine. No DNA is recorded.

The sequenced sample consisted of blood. The rearranged chain carries TRBV5-1 and TRBJ2-4; TCRdb designates TRBD2, a call that cannot be tested without DNA. The clonotype comes from a human donor with ulcerative colitis or Crohn's disease, or a healthy co-twin of an affected twin (not recorded which). The CDR3 region has the sequence CASSLEGQENIQYF.